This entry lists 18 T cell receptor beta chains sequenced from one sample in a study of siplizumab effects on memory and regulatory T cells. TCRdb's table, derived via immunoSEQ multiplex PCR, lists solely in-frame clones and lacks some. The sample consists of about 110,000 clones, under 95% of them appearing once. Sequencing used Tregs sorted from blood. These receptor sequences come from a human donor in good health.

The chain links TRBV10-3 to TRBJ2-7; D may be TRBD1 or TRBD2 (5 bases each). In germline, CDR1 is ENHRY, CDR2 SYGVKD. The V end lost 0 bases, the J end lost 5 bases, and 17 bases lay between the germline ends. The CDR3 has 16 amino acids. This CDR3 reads CAISESRGEASHEQYF. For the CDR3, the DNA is TGTGCCATCAGTGAGTCAAGGGGCGAGGCTAGCCACGAGCAGTACTTC.

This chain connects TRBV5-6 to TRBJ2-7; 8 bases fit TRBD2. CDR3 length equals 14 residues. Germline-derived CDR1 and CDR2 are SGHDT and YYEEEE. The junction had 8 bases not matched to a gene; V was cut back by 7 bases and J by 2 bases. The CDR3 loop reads CASAGGSRPYEQYF. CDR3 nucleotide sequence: TGTGCCAGCGCGGGAGGCTCCCGCCCCTACGAGCAGTACTTC.

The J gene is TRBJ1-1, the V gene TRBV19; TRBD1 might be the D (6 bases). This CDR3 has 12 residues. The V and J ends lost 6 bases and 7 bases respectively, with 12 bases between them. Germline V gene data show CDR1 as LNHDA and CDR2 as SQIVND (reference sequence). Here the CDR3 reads CASRVGQGEAFF. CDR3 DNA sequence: TGTGCCAGTAGGGTGGGACAAGGTGAAGCTTTCTTT.

The CDR3 bases are TGTGCCAGCAGCTTAGTCGGGGCTAGCGGGAGTTTGGTGAATGAGCAGTTCTTC. Translated, it gives CASSLVGASGSLVNEQFF. The chain recombines TRBV11-2 with TRBJ2-1; 10 nucleotides match TRBD2. CDR1 is SGHAT and CDR2 is FQNNGV in the germline V gene. CDR3 length equals 18 residues. J was trimmed by 7 bases and V by 1 base; bases with no gene match: 13.

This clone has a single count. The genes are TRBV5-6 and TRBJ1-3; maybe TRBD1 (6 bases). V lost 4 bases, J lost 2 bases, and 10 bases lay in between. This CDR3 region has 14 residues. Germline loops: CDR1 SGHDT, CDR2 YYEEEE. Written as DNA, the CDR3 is TGTGCCAGCAGCACACCAGGGGCTGGAAACACCATATATTTT. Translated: CASSTPGAGNTIYF.

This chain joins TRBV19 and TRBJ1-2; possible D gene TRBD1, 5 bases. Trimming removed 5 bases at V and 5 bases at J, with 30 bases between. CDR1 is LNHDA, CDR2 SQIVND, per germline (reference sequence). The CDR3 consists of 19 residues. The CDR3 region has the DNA TGTGCCAGTAGTCTTGCTTTTTCCGGGACCGGAGCCCGTCGATATGGCTACACCTTC. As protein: CASSLAFSGTGARRYGYTF.

CDR3 sequence: CASSSATSISDTQYF. The CDR3, as DNA: TGCGCCAGCAGCTCGGCGACTAGCATATCAGATACGCAGTATTTT. The chain has TRBV5-1 and TRBJ2-3; 7 nucleotides line up with TRBD2. The CDR3 totals 15 residues. V trimming: 3 bases; J trimming: 4 bases; junction bases outside the gene matches: 8. Per the germline V gene, CDR1 is SGHRS and CDR2 is YFSETQ. Using reference TRBV5-1 and TRBJ2-3 for the parts outside the CDR3, the full variable domain is KAGVTQTPRYLIKTRGQQVTLSCSPISGHRSVSWYQQTPGQGLQFLFEYFSETQRNKGNFPGRFSGRQFSNSRSEMNVSTLELGDSALYLCASSSATSISDTQYFGPGTRLTVL.

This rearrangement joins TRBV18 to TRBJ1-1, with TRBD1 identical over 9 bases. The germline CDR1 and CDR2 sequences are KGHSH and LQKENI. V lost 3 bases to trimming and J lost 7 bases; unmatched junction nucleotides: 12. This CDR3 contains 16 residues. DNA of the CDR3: TGTGCCAGCTCACCCCGGACAGGGGTGGGGGCACATGAAGCTTTCTTT. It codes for CASSPRTGVGAHEAFF.

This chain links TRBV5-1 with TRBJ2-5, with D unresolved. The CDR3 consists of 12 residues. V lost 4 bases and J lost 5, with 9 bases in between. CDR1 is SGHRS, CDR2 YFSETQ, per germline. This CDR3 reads CASSPIGETQYF. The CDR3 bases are TGCGCCAGCAGCCCCATCGGGGAGACCCAGTACTTC.

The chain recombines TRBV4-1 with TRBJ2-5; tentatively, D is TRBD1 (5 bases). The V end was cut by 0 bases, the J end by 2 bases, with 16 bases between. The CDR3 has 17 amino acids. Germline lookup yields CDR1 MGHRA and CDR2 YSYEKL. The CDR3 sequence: CASSQDLWVGAQETQYF. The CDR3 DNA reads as TGCGCCAGCAGCCAAGACCTTTGGGTAGGGGCACAAGAGACCCAGTACTTC.

The CDR3 sequence: CASSSHSADTQYF. The DNA for the CDR3 is TGTGCCAGCAGCTCTCATTCGGCAGATACGCAGTATTTT. The chain uses TRBV11-3 and TRBJ2-3; the D is unclear. Trimming removed 4 bases at V and 4 bases at J, with 9 bases between. Germline V gene data show CDR1 as SGHNT and CDR2 as YENEEA. CDR3 length: 13 amino acids.

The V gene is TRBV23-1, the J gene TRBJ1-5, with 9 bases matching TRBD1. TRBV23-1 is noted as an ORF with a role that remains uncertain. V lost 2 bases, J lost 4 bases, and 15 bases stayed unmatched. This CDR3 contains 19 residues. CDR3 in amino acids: CASSQEAPGQGLGNQPQHF. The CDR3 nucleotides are TGCGCCAGCAGTCAAGAAGCTCCGGGACAGGGCTTGGGGAATCAGCCCCAGCATTTT.

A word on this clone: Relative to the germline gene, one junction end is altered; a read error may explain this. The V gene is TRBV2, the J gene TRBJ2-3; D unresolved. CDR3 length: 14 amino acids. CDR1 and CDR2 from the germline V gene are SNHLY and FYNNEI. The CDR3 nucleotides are TGTGCCAGCAGGGAAGGAAGGAGCACAGATACGCAGTATTTT. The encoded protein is CASREGRSTDTQYF.

This CDR3 reads CAINNRGGNTIYF. The DNA for the CDR3 is TGTGCCATCAATAACAGGGGAGGAAACACCATATATTTT. The chain is built from TRBV10-3 and TRBJ1-3; 7 bases are shared with TRBD1. Per the germline V gene, CDR1 is ENHRY and CDR2 is SYGVKD. Trimming at V came to 7 bases and at J to 4 bases, leaving 4 bases not matched to a gene. This CDR3 spans 13 amino acids.

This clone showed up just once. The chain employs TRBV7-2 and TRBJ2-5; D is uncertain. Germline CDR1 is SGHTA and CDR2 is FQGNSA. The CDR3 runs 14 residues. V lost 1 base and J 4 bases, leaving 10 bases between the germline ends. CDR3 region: CASSLGVQLETQYF. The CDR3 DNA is TGTGCCAGCAGCTTAGGGGTACAGCTAGAGACCCAGTACTTC.

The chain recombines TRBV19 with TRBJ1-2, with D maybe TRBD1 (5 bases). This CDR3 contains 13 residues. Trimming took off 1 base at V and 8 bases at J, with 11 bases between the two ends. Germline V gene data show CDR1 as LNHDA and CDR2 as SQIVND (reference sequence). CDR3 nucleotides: TGTGCCAGTAGTATAGGACAGACGGGAGGCTACACCTTC. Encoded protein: CASSIGQTGGYTF.

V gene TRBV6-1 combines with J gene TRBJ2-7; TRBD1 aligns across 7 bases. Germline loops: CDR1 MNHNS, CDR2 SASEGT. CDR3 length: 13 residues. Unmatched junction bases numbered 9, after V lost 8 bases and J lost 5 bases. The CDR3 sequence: CASSLDRVNEQYF. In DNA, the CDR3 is TGTGCCAGCTCCCTCGACAGGGTGAACGAGCAGTACTTC.

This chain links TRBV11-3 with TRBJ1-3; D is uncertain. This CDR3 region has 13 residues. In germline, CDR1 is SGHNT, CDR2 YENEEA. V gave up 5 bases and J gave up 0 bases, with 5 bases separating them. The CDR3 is CASSVNSGNTIYF. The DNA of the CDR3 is TGTGCCAGCAGCGTCAACTCTGGAAACACCATATATTTT.